The clone carrying this T cell receptor (beta chain) was seen a handful of times. Its antigen is unknown. The CDR3 covers 14 residues. V dropped 1 base and J dropped 4 bases, with 13 bases sitting between them. Germline V gives CDR1 DFQATT, CDR2 SNEGSKA (reference sequence). The data are from a study of response to subunit inactivated influenza vaccine. TCRdb reprocessed the RT-PCR reads via MiXCR and lists one record per CDR3 protein. The table includes under 500,000 distinct CDR3 sequences, approximately 11% detected once. Points from the study as a whole: A suggestion made by the authors is that each seasonal influenza vaccination recruits few new T cells.

The sequenced sample was PBMCs from blood, obtained roughly 46 days after vaccination. The receptor comes from a man over 45 who received an inactivated influenza vaccine. The chain carries TRBV20-1 and TRBJ1-1; D unresolved. The CDR3 DNA follows: TGCAGTGCTAGAGTGGGAGGGTCAAGCACTGAAGCTTTCTTT. Protein sequence: CSARVGGSSTEAFF.